A single sample gave rise to the 27 T cell receptor beta chains below, sequenced in a study of blood T cell repertoires in COVID-19 (TCRdb year 2020). The library was built by means of the immunoSEQ multiplex PCR assay. This immuneACCESS table, as held by TCRdb, lists in-frame sequences with V and J called but not all clones. Of the missing ones, under half trace to an unresolved V gene in checked studies; the others have no known cause. This sample gives roughly 230,000 clones in total; 85% of them show up just once. The biggest ten clones account for 5% to 8% of the sample. Sequenced sample: PBMCs or T cells enriched from blood (not recorded which). These receptors came from a woman between 50 and 59 years old who had been exposed to COVID-19.

Only one count was recorded for this clone. The CDR3 coding sequence is TGCAGCGGGACAGGGTCCGACGGGGGCTATGGCTACACCTTC. Translated: CSGTGSDGGYGYTF. The rearrangement joins TRBV29-1 to TRBJ1-2, with TRBD1 matching over 8 bases. V lost 7 bases to trimming and J lost 4 bases; unmatched junction nucleotides: 11. The CDR3 consists of 14 residues. Germline V gene data show CDR1 as SQVTM and CDR2 as ANQGSEA.

The genes are TRBV5-1 and TRBJ1-3, with a possible D match to TRBD1 (6 bases). CDR3 size: 17 residues. Trimming removed 0 bases from V and 3 bases from J, with 16 bases in between. CDR1 and CDR2 (germline): SGHRS, YFSETQ. Here the CDR3 reads CASSLDPSGVGGNTIYF. CDR3 nucleotide sequence: TGCGCCAGCAGCTTGGACCCCTCAGGGGTTGGTGGAAACACCATATATTTT.

In the case of this clone: An end of the junction does not agree with germline; a read error may underlie this. The chain is built from TRBV18 and TRBJ1-1; perhaps TRBD1 as D (5 bases). This CDR3 is built from 15 residues. Germline CDR1 and CDR2: KGHSH and LQKENI. CDR3 nucleotides: TGTGCCAGCTCCCCACCTGGGGGACTGCACACTGAAGCTTTCTTT. As protein: CASSPPGGLHTEAFF. Together with reference TRBV18 and TRBJ1-1, the CDR3 gives the full variable domain: NAGVMQNPRHLVRRRGQEARLRCSPMKGHSHVYWYRQLPEEGLKFMVYLQKENIIDESGMPKERFSAEFPKEGPSILRIQQVVRGDSAAYFCASSPPGGLHTEAFFGQGTRLTVV.

The chain links TRBV10-3 to TRBJ1-1, with TRBD1 matching over 10 bases. Germline assignment: CDR1 ENHRY and CDR2 SYGVKD. V trimming: 4 bases; J trimming: 4 bases; junction bases outside the gene matches: 12. The CDR3 has 17 amino acids. The CDR3 reads CAISGETGGTGSTEAFF. The CDR3 bases are TGTGCCATCAGTGGGGAGACAGGGGGCACCGGGAGCACTGAAGCTTTCTTT.

The chain is built from TRBV19 and TRBJ1-1; tentatively, D is TRBD1 (6 bases). Trimming removed 5 bases from V and 4 bases from J, with 8 bases in between. This CDR3 region has 12 residues. Germline V lookup: CDR1 LNHDA, CDR2 SQIVND (reference sequence). In nucleotides, the CDR3 is TGTGCCAGTAGTCAGGGGTTCACTGAAGCTTTCTTT. This gives the protein CASSQGFTEAFF.

This clone has only a few counts. V and J are TRBV4-2 and TRBJ2-2; 7 bases are shared with TRBD2. The CDR3 loop spans 19 amino acids. Germline CDR1 LGHNA, CDR2 YNFKEQ. The junction had 15 bases not matched to a gene; V was cut back by 4 bases and J by 1 base. The CDR3 protein is CASSPSRSSGDLNTGELFF. For the CDR3, the DNA is TGTGCCAGCAGCCCCTCTCGCAGCAGCGGGGACCTGAACACCGGGGAGCTGTTTTTT.

This chain connects TRBV19 to TRBJ1-1; D is possibly TRBD1 (5 bases). Germline assignment: CDR1 LNHDA and CDR2 SQIVND (reference sequence). The V end was cut by 5 bases, the J end by 2 bases, with 9 bases between. This CDR3 contains 13 residues. As DNA, the CDR3 is TGTGCCAGTAGTGCAGGGCGCAACACTGAAGCTTTCTTT. Amino acids: CASSAGRNTEAFF.

The V and J genes are TRBV4-1 and TRBJ1-1, with D perhaps matching TRBD1 (5 bases). The germline V gene encodes CDR1 MGHRA and CDR2 YSYEKL. Trimming took off 6 bases at V and 0 bases at J, with 14 bases between the two ends. The CDR3 extends over 15 amino acids. CDR3 amino acids: CASRGWGSMNTEAFF. CDR3 bases: TGCGCCAGCAGGGGATGGGGCTCTATGAACACTGAAGCTTTCTTT.

The rearrangement links TRBV6-1 to TRBJ1-6, with TRBD1 matching over 7 bases. The germline V gene encodes CDR1 MNHNS and CDR2 SASEGT. This CDR3 contains 14 residues. Trimming removed 2 bases from V and 8 bases from J; junction bases left unmatched: 3. The CDR3 protein is CASSERDRDSPLHF. CDR3 coding DNA: TGTGCCAGCAGTGAACGAGACAGGGATTCACCCCTCCACTTT.

The chain combines TRBV7-9 with TRBJ2-4, with a tentative D call TRBD1 (6 bases). The CDR3 loop spans 19 amino acids. V lost 5 bases, J lost 3 bases, and 26 bases lay in between. Germline-derived CDR1 and CDR2 are SEHNR and FQNEAQ (reference sequence). The CDR3 sequence is CASSPSPAGARLDKNIQYF. The CDR3 DNA reads TGTGCCAGCAGCCCTTCGCCTGCAGGGGCCCGACTCGACAAAAACATTCAGTACTTC.

The V gene is TRBV7-2, the J gene TRBJ1-1; D call uncertain. V gave up 3 bases and J gave up 4 bases, with 15 bases separating them. Per the germline V gene, CDR1 is SGHTA and CDR2 is FQGNSA. The CDR3 sequence is 15 residues long. The CDR3 region has the DNA TGTGCCAGCAGCTTTGATTCCGGGAGTAGCACTGAAGCTTTCTTT. Its protein is CASSFDSGSSTEAFF.

The chain links TRBV9 to TRBJ2-5, with 7 bases aligning to TRBD1. Germline V lookup: CDR1 SGDLS, CDR2 YYNGEE. The junction had 6 bases not matched to a gene; V was cut back by 2 bases and J by 5 bases. CDR3 size: 14 residues. CDR3 coding DNA: TGTGCCAGCAGCGTCAGGGGGACGGGGGAGACCCAGTACTTC. The encoded protein is CASSVRGTGETQYF.

V usage is TRBV5-6 and J usage is TRBJ1-2, with 7 bases that match TRBD1. CDR1 is SGHDT, CDR2 YYEEEE, per germline. This CDR3 has 15 residues. V was pared by 0 bases and J by 5 bases, with 7 bases of the junction left unmatched. The CDR3 region is CASSLAGQPYYGYTF. CDR3 nucleotide sequence: TGTGCCAGCAGCTTGGCGGGACAGCCATATTATGGCTACACCTTC.

This clone was counted a single time. The rearrangement joins TRBV7-9 to TRBJ1-3; 7 nucleotides agree with TRBD1. V lost 4 bases, J lost 4 bases, and 4 bases stayed unmatched. The CDR3 is made up of 14 amino acids. The germline V gene encodes CDR1 SEHNR and CDR2 FQNEAQ (reference sequence). CDR3 sequence reads: CASSYTGVGNTIYF. The DNA for the CDR3 is TGTGCCAGCAGCTATACAGGGGTGGGAAACACCATATATTTT.

The chain recombines TRBV9 with TRBJ1-6; TRBD1 matches at 9 bases. This CDR3 comprises 15 residues. CDR1 and CDR2 from the germline V gene are SGDLS and YYNGEE. J was trimmed by 10 bases and V by 4 bases; bases with no gene match: 9. CDR3 DNA sequence: TGTGCCAGCAGCCCCTCCGGGACAGGGATCTCACCCCTCCACTTT. Residues: CASSPSGTGISPLHF.

This chain joins TRBV27 and TRBJ1-5; 7 nucleotides agree with TRBD1. CDR1 is MNHEY, CDR2 SMNVEV, per germline (reference sequence). After removal of 6 bases from V and 4 bases from J, the junction contained 6 bases not matched to a gene. The CDR3 has 14 amino acids. CDR3 residues: CASSPQGKNQPQHF. In DNA form, the CDR3 reads TGTGCCAGCAGCCCACAGGGGAAGAATCAGCCCCAGCATTTT.

The chain joins TRBV13 to TRBJ1-5, with 8 bases matching TRBD1. Per the germline V gene, CDR1 is PRHDT and CDR2 is FYEKMQ (reference sequence). The CDR3 sequence is 15 residues long. V was pared by 0 bases and J by 6 bases, with 4 bases of the junction left unmatched. CDR3 protein: CASSLGQGGGQPQHF. CDR3 DNA sequence: TGTGCCAGCAGCTTAGGACAGGGGGGAGGTCAGCCCCAGCATTTT.

The chain combines TRBV6-5 with TRBJ1-5, with TRBD1 as a possible D gene (5 bases). CDR3 length: 14 amino acids. CDR1 is MNHEY, CDR2 SVGAGI, per germline. Trimming removed 4 bases at V and 2 bases at J, with 9 bases between. CDR3 nucleotide sequence: TGTGCCAGCAGTTTGAGCAGGGGCAATCAGCCCCAGCATTTT. Protein product: CASSLSRGNQPQHF.

The V and J genes are TRBV19 and TRBJ2-2; 9 positions match TRBD1. With 5 bases clipped from V and 3 bases from J, the junction kept 7 bases outside the gene matches. This CDR3 comprises 16 residues. Per the germline V gene, CDR1 is LNHDA and CDR2 is SQIVND (reference sequence). The CDR3 sequence is CASSRPGQGYTGELFF. CDR3 DNA: TGTGCCAGTAGTCGACCGGGACAGGGATACACCGGGGAGCTGTTTTTT.

This chain joins TRBV10-2 and TRBJ2-2; no definite D call. V lost 4 bases to trimming and J lost 11 bases, with 8 bases between them. Germline loops: CDR1 WSHSY, CDR2 SAAADI. The CDR3 runs to 11 residues. CDR3 bases: TGCGCCAGCAGTGTCCCAGGCGAGCTGTTTTTT. It yields the protein CASSVPGELFF.

The CDR3 loop is CASSPPGGNTEAFF. The CDR3 DNA reads TGTGCCAGCAGCCCGCCGGGGGGGAACACTGAAGCTTTCTTT. V gene TRBV6-5 combines with J gene TRBJ1-1; a possible D gene is TRBD1 (5 bases). Per the germline V gene, CDR1 is MNHEY and CDR2 is SVGAGI. The V gene lost 6 bases and the J gene lost 1 base, with 12 bases spanning the gap. This CDR3 is built from 14 residues.

The J gene is TRBJ1-2, the V gene TRBV29-1; TRBD1 aligns across 8 bases. The CDR3 totals 15 residues. Germline CDR1 and CDR2: SQVTM and ANQGSEA. The trim removed 2 bases at V and 3 bases at J, leaving 8 bases unmatched. The CDR3 protein is CSVELRGTGDYGYTF. The CDR3 region has the DNA TGCAGCGTTGAACTGCGCGGGACAGGAGACTATGGCTACACCTTC.

The chain links TRBV4-3 to TRBJ1-2, with 9 bases that match TRBD1. J lost 4 bases, V lost 0 bases, and 12 bases had no gene match. This CDR3 has 18 amino acids. The germline gives CDR1 LGHNA, CDR2 YSLEER. CDR3: CASSQESQGAYFLYGYTF. The CDR3 DNA is TGCGCCAGCAGCCAAGAATCACAGGGGGCCTATTTCCTCTATGGCTACACCTTC.

This clone was seen a handful of times. The chain links TRBV28 to TRBJ2-5; 9 bases align to TRBD1. This CDR3 region has 15 residues. V was clipped by 6 bases and J by 5 bases; unmatched bases: 10. CDR1 and CDR2 (germline): MDHEN, SYDVKM. DNA of the CDR3: TGTGCCAGCAGCAGACCCCGGACAGGGGTCGAGACCCAGTACTTC. It yields the protein CASSRPRTGVETQYF.

The table lists this clone with a few counts. The chain joins TRBV11-2 to TRBJ1-5; D gene ambiguous. This CDR3 is 13 amino acids long. Germline assignment: CDR1 SGHAT and CDR2 FQNNGV. V lost 0 bases, J lost 6 bases, and 6 bases lay in between. The CDR3 DNA reads TGTGCCAGCAGCTTAGAGCGGGGTCAGCCCCAGCATTTT. Encoded protein: CASSLERGQPQHF.

V is TRBV7-9 and J is TRBJ2-3, with a possible D match to TRBD1 (6 bases). The V gene's germline CDR1 is SEHNR and CDR2 FQNEAQ (reference sequence). V gave up 2 bases and J gave up 4 bases, with 13 bases separating them. This CDR3 comprises 15 residues. Here the CDR3 DNA reads TGTGCCAGCAGCTTAAGGGGGAAGGACGCAGATACGCAGTATTTT. As protein: CASSLRGKDADTQYF.

The rearrangement joins TRBV23-1 to TRBJ1-1; 11 bases are shared with TRBD1. TRBV23-1 is annotated as an ORF whose role is uncertain. The CDR3 totals 19 residues. V shed 3 bases and J 5 bases; nucleotides not matched to a gene: 17. CDR3 DNA sequence: TGCGCCAGCAGTCACCGTTGGGTCCGTGCCGGGACAGGGGGGACTGAAGCTTTCTTT. It translates to CASSHRWVRAGTGGTEAFF.